Ten or more counts support the clone carrying this T cell receptor (beta chain). Its target is not known. Trimming removed 3 bases at V and 2 bases at J, with 13 bases between. The CDR3 has 15 residues. This entry is derived from a study of T-cell memory formation after mild COVID-19. On the study more broadly: TCR clustering was largely donor specific.

Study-level points and caveats: CD4/CD8 balance held among clones contracting day 15 to 85, and later expanders leaned CD4+. CD4+ clones that contracted lay mainly in CM and EM; CD8+ ones lay in EMRA.

UMIs and sample barcodes were carried by the TCR alpha and TCR beta cDNA libraries that 5'RACE produced using constant-segment primers. TCRdb reprocessed the 5' RACE reads via MiXCR and lists one record per CDR3 protein. The sample lists 550,000 to 700,000 distinct CDR3 sequences; over 15% were seen once. Input material: PBMCs or a T cell subset sorted from them (not recorded which). The genes are TRBV12-3 or TRBV12-4 and TRBJ1-1, with TRBD1 as a possible D gene (5 bases). The clonotype comes from an adult woman who had mild COVID-19 (a few samples of this study predate the infection). Cell type and time point are not known. The CDR3 DNA reads TGTGCCAGCAGTTTTTCCGGGGCAGGAAACACTGAAGCTTTCTTT. Translated: CASSFSGAGNTEAFF.